This T cell receptor (beta chain) was sequenced during a study of shared T cell receptors in the human thymus. The data were produced by immunoSEQ multiplex PCR, yet TCRdb's version contains in-frame clones alone and is incomplete. The table includes under 700,000 clones, 78% detected once. This same sample was also part of a study on human thymus T cells. Turning to that study: Immunologically healthy infants in Finland undergoing congenital heart defect surgery were the donors. Thymic tissue was derived from resections collected during corrective heart surgery. Use of V and J genes seemed skewed within the thymic and blood repertoires. Thymic repertoires from unrelated individuals overlapped highly, related research reported.

Sequences were obtained from thymocytes. The source of this sequence is a boy under three years old with a congenital heart defect.

CDR3 in amino acids: CASGLVQGGIRRSDTQYF. DNA of the CDR3: TGTGCTAGTGGTTTGGTACAGGGGGGAATCAGGAGGTCAGATACGCAGTATTTT. The rearrangement joins TRBV12-5 to TRBJ2-3; TRBD1 matches 8 bases. With 0 bases clipped from V and 4 bases from J, the junction kept 12 bases outside the gene matches. Germline loops: CDR1 LGHNT, CDR2 FRNRAP. CDR3 length equals 18 residues.